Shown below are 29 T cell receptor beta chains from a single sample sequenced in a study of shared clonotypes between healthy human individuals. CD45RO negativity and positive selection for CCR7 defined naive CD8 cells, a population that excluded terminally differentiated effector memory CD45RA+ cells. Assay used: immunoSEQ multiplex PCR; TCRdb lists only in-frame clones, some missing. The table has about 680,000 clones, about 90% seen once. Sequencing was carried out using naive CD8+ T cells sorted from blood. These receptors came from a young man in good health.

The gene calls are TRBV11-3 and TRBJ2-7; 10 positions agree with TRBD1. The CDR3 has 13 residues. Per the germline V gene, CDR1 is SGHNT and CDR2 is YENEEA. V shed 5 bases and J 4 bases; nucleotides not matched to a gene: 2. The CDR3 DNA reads TGTGCCAGCAGCGTGGGACAGGGGTACGAGCAGTACTTC. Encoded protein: CASSVGQGYEQYF.

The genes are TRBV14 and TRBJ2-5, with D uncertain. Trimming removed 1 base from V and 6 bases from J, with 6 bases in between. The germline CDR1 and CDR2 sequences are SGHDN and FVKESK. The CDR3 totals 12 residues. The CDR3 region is CASSQGLQTQYF. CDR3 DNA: TGTGCCAGCAGCCAAGGCCTTCAGACCCAGTACTTC.

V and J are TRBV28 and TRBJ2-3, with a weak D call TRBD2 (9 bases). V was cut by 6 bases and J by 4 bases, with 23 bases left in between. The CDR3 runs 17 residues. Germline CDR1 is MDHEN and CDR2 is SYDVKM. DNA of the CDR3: TGTGCCAGCAGGATTCCAGGGGGCGGGAGGGGCGCAGATACGCAGTATTTT. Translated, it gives CASRIPGGGRGADTQYF.

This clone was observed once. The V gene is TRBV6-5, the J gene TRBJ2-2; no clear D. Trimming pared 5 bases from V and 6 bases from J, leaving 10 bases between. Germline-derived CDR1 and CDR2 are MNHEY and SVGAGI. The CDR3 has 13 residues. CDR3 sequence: CASSPRSSGELFF. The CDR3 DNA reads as TGTGCCAGCAGTCCTCGCTCCTCCGGGGAGCTGTTTTTT.

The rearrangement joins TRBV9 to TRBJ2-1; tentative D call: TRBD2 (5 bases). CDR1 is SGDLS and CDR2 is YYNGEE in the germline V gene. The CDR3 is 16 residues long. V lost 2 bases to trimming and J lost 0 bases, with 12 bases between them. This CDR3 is CASSVRGGASYNEQFF. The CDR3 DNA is TGTGCCAGCAGCGTGAGAGGAGGAGCCTCCTACAATGAGCAGTTCTTC.

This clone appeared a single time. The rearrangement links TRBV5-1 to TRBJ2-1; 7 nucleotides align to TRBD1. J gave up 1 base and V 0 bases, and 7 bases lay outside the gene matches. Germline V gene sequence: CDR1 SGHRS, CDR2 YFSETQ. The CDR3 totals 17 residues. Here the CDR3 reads CASSLGPRDSSYNEQFF. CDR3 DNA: TGCGCCAGCAGCTTGGGCCCCCGGGACAGTTCCTACAATGAGCAGTTCTTC.

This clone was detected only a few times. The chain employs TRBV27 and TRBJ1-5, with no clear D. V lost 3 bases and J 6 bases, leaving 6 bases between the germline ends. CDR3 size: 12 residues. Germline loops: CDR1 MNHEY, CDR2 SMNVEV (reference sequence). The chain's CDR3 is CASSFAGQPQHF. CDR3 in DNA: TGTGCCAGCAGTTTTGCGGGTCAGCCCCAGCATTTT.

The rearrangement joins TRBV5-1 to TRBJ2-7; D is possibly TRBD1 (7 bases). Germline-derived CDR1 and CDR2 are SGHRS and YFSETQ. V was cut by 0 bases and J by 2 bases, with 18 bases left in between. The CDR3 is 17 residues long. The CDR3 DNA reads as TGCGCCAGCAGCTTGGGACAGGGCGCCCGACTAGCCTACGAGCAGTACTTC. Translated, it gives CASSLGQGARLAYEQYF.

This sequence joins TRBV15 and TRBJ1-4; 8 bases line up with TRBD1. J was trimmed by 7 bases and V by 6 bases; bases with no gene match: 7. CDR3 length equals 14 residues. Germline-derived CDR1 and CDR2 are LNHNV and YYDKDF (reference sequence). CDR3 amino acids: CATSIDRGGEKLFF. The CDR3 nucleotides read TGTGCCACCAGTATTGACAGGGGCGGTGAAAAACTGTTTTTT.

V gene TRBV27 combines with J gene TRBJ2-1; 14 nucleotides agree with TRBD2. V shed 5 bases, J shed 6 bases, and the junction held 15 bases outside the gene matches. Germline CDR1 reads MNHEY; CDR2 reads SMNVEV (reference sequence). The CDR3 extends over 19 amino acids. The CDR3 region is CASSPWTSGRFPIGNEQFF. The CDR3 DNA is TGTGCCAGCAGTCCCTGGACTAGCGGGAGGTTCCCTATAGGCAATGAGCAGTTCTTC.

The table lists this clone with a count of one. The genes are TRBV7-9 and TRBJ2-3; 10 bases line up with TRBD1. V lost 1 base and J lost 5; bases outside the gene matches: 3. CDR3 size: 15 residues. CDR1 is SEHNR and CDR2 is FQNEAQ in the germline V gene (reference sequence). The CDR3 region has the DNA TGTGCCAGCAGCTTAGGACAGGGGGCAATAGATACGCAGTATTTT. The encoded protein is CASSLGQGAIDTQYF.

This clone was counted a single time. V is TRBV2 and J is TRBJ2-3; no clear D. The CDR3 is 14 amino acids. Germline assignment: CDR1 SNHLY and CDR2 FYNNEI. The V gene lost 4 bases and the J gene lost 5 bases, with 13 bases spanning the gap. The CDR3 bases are TGTGCCAGCAGTGCCCACCCCAACAGAGATACGCAGTATTTT. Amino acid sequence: CASSAHPNRDTQYF.

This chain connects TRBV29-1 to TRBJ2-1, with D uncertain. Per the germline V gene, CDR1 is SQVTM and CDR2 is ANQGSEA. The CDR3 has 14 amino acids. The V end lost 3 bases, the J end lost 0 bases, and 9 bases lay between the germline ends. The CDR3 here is CSVDEGNSYNEQFF. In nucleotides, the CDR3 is TGCAGCGTTGATGAAGGGAACTCCTACAATGAGCAGTTCTTC.

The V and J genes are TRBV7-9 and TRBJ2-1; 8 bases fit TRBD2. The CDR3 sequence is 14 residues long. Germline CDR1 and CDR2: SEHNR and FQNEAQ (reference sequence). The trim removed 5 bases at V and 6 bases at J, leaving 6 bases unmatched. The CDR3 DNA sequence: TGTGCCAGCAGCCCAGCGGGAGCCCCCAATGAGCAGTTCTTC. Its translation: CASSPAGAPNEQFF.

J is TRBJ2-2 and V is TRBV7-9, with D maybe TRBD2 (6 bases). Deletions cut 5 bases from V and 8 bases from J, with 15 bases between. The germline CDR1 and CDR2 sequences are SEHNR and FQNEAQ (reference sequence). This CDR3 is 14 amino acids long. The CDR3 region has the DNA TGTGCCAGCAGCGCAGCGGGTGTCGAAGGGGAGCTGTTTTTT. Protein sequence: CASSAAGVEGELFF.

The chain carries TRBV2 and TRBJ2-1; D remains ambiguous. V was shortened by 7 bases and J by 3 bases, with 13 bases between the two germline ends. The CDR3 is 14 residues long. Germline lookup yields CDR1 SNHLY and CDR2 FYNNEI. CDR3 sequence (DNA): TGTGCCAGCACCCAACTGGGCGGCTACAATGAGCAGTTCTTC. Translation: CASTQLGGYNEQFF.

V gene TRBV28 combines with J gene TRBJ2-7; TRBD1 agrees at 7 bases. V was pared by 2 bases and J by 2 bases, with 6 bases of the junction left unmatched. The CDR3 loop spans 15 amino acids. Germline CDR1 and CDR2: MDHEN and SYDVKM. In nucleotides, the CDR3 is TGTGCCAGCAGTTTAGTACGGGACAGACCCTACGAGCAGTACTTC. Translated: CASSLVRDRPYEQYF.

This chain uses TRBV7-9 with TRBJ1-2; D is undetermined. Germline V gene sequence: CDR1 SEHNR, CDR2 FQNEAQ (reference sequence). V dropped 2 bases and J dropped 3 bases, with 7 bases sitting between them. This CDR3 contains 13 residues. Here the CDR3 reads CASSLISYYGYTF. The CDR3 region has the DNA TGTGCCAGCAGCTTAATCTCCTACTATGGCTACACCTTC.

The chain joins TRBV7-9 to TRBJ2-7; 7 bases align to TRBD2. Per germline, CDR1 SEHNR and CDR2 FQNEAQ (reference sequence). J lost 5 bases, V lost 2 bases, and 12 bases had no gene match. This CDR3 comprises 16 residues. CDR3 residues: CASSLISGGSPHEQYF. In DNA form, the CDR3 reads TGTGCCAGCAGCTTAATCTCTGGCGGGAGTCCCCACGAGCAGTACTTC.

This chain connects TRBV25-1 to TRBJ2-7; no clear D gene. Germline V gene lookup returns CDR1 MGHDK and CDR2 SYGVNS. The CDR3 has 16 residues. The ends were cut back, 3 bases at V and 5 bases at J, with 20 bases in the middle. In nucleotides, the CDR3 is TGTGCCAGCAGTGATGTTGGCAGGAAGGGCGTGGACGAGCAGTACTTC. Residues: CASSDVGRKGVDEQYF.

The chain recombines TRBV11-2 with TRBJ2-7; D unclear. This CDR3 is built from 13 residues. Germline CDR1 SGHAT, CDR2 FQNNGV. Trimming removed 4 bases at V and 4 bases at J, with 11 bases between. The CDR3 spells CASSSGPGYEQYF. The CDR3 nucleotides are TGTGCCAGCAGCTCCGGCCCAGGTTACGAGCAGTACTTC.

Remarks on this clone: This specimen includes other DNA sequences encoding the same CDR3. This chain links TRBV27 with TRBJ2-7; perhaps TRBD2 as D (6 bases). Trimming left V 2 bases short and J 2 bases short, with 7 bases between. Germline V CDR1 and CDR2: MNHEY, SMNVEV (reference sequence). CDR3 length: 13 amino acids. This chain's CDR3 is CASSLGGTYEQYF. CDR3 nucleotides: TGTGCCAGCAGTTTAGGCGGGACCTACGAGCAGTACTTC.

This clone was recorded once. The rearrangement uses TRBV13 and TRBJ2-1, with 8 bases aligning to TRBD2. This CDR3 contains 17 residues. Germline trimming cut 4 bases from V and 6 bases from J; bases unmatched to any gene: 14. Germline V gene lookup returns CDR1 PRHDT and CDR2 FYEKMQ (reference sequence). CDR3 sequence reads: CASSSRPSGLAGNEQFF. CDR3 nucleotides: TGTGCCAGCAGCTCACGTCCAAGCGGGCTAGCGGGCAATGAGCAGTTCTTC.

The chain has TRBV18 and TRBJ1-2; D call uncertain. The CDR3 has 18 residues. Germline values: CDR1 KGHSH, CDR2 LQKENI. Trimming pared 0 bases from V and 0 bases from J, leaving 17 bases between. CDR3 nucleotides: TGTGCCAGCTCACCACCGTCCGGGCAGACGGGAGCTAACTATGGCTACACCTTC. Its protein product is CASSPPSGQTGANYGYTF.

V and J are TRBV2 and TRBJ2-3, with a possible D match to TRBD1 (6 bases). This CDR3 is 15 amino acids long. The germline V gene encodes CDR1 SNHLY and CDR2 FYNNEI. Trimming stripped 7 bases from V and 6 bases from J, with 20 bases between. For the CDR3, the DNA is TGTGCCAGCATCGGGGTGGGGGACACAACGGATACGCAGTATTTT. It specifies CASIGVGDTTDTQYF.

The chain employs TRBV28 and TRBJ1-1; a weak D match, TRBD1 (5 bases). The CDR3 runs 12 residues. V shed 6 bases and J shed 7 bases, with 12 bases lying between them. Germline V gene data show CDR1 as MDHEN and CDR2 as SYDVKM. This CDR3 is CASSSGTFEAFF. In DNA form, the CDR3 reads TGTGCCAGCAGCTCCGGGACTTTTGAAGCTTTCTTT.

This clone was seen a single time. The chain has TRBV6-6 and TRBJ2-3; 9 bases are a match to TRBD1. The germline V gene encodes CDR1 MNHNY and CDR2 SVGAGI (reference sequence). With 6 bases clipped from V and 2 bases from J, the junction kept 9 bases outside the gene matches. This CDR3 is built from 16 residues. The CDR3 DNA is TGTGCCAGCAGGTGGGAAACAGGGGGCCTCACAGATACGCAGTATTTT. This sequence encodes CASRWETGGLTDTQYF.

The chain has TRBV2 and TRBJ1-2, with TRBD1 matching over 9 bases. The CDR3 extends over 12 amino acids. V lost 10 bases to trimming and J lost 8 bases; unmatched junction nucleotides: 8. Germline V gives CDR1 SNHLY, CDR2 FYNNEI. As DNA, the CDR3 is TGTGCCACCCTACAGGGGGCAGAAGGCTACACCTTC. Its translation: CATLQGAEGYTF.

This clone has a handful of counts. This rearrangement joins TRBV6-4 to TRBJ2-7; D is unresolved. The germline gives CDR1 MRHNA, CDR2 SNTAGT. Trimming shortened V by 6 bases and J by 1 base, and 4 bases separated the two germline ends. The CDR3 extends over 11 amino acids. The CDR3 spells CASRFSYEQYF. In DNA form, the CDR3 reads TGTGCCAGCAGGTTTTCCTACGAGCAGTACTTC.